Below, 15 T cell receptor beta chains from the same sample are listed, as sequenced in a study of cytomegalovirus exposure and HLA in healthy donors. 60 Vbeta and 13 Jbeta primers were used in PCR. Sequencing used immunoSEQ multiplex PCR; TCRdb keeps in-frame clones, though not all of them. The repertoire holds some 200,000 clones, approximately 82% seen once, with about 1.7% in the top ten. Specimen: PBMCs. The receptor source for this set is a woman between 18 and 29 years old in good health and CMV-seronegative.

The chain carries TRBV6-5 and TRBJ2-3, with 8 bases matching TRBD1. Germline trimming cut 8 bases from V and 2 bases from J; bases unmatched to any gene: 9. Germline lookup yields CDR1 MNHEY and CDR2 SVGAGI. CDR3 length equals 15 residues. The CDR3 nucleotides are TGTGCCAGCTCGGGGACAGGTGGCTACACAGATACGCAGTATTTT. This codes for CASSGTGGYTDTQYF.

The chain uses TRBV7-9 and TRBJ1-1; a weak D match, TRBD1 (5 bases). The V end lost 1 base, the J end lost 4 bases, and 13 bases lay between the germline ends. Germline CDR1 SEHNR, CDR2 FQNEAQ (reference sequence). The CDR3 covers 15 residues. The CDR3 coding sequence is TGTGCCAGCAGCTTAGTGGGGGGACGGAGCACTGAAGCTTTCTTT. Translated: CASSLVGGRSTEAFF.

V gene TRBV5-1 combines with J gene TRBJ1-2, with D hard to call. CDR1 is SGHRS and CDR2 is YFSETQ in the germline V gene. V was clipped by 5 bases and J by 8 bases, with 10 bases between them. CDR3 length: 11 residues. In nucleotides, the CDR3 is TGCGCCAGCAGGGACCCGGGGGGCTACACCTTC. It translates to CASRDPGGYTF.

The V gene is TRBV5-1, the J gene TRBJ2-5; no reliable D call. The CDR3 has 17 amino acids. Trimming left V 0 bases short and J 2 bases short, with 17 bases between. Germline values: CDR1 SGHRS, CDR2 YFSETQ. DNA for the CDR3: TGCGCCAGCAGCTTGGGATCCGGCGGCGGTGGGCAAGAGACCCAGTACTTC. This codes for CASSLGSGGGGQETQYF.

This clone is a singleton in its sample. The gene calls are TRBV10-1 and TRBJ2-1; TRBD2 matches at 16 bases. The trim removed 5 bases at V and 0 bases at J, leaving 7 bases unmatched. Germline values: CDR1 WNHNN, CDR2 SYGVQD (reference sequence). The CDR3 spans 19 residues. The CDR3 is CASSPGLAGGRSSYNEQFF. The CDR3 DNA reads TGCGCCAGCAGTCCGGGACTAGCGGGAGGGAGGAGCTCCTACAATGAGCAGTTCTTC.

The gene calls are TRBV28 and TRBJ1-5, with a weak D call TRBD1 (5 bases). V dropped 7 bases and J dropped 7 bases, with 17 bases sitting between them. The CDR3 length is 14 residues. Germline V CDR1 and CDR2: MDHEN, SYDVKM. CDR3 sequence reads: CASNLGGEGQPQHF. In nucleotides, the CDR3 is TGTGCCAGCAATCTGGGGGGGGAGGGCCAGCCCCAGCATTTT.

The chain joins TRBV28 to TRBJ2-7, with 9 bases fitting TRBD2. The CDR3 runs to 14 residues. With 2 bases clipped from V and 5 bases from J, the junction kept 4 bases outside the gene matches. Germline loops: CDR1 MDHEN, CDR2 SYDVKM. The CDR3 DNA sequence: TGTGCCAGCAGTTTAGTTGCGGGAGGGAACGAGCAGTACTTC. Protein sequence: CASSLVAGGNEQYF. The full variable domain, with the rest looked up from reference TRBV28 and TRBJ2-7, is DVKVTQSSRYLVKRTGEKVFLECVQDMDHENMFWYRQDPGLGLRLIYFSYDVKMKEKGDIPEGYSVSREKKERFSLILESASTNQTSMYLCASSLVAGGNEQYFGPGTRLTVT.

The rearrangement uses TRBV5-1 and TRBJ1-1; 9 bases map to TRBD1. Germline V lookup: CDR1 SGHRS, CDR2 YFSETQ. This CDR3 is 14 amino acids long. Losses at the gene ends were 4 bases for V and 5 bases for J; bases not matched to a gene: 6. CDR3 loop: CASSEQGAGTEAFF. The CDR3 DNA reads TGCGCCAGCAGCGAACAGGGGGCAGGAACTGAAGCTTTCTTT.

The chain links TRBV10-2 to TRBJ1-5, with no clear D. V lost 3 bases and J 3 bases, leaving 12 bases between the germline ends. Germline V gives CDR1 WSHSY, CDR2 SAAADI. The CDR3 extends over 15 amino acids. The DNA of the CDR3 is TGCGCCAGCAGTGAAGGATCAGGTATCAATCAGCCCCAGCATTTT. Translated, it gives CASSEGSGINQPQHF.

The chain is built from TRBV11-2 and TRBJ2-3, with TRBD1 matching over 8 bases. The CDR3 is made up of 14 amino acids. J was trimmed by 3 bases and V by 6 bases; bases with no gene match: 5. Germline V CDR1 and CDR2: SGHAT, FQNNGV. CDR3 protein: CASSPGTGTDTQYF. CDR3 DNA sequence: TGTGCCAGCAGTCCCGGGACAGGTACAGATACGCAGTATTTT.

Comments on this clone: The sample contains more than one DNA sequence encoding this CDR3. CDR3 DNA: TGCGCCAGCAGCTTGACAGGGTCTGGGGCCAACGTCCTGACTTTC. Translated: CASSLTGSGANVLTF. This chain uses TRBV5-1 with TRBJ2-6; possible D gene TRBD1, 6 bases. This CDR3 has 15 residues. Trimming took 1 base from V and 1 from J, leaving 6 bases between them. Germline loops: CDR1 SGHRS, CDR2 YFSETQ.

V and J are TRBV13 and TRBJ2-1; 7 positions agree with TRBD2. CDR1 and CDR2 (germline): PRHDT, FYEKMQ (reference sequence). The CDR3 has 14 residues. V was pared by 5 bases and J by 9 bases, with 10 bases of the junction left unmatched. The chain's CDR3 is CASSPRAGALEQFF. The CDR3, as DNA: TGTGCCAGCAGCCCCCGGGCGGGAGCTCTTGAGCAGTTCTTC.

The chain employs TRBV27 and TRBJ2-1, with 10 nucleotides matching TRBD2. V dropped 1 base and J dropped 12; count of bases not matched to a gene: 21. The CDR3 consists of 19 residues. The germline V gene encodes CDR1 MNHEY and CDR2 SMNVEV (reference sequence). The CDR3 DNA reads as TGTGCCAGCAGTTTATTACCCGGACTAGCGGAGAGTACAATGAGGTGGCAGTTCTTC. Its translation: CASSLLPGLAESTMRWQFF.

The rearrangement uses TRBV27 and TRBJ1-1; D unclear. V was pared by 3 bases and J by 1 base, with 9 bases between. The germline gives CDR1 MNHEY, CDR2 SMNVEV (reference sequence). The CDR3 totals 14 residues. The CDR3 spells CASSLRIGNTEAFF. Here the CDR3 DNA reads TGTGCCAGCAGTTTGCGGATAGGGAACACTGAAGCTTTCTTT.

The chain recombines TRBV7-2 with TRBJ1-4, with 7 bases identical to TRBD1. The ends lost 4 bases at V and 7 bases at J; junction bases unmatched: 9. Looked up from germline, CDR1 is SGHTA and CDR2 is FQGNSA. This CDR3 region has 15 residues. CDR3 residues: CASSSTGAKSEKLFF. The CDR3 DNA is TGTGCCAGCAGCTCAACAGGGGCCAAGAGTGAAAAACTGTTTTTT.